The sequence of this T cell receptor beta chain was determined in a study of human T cells and chemical hapten exposure. Overall study results and limits: Those TCRs sitting above 1 in 1000 frequency stayed the same with DPC sensitization. Versus controls, significantly more large CDR3 similarity clusters arose from expanded TCRs.

Stated time point: pre-sensitization, week 0. Treatment indicated: therapeutic diphenylcyclopropenone sensitization with weekly scalp DPC. People who gave samples had alopecia, were 18 to 70 years old, and were suitable for DPC. V lost 3 bases and J lost 9, with 10 bases in between. The CDR3 contains 12 residues. Germline V CDR1 and CDR2: MDHEN, SYDVKM. TCRdb itself ran the RACE reads through MiXCR, one entry per CDR3 protein. The sample lists some 90,000 distinct CDR3 sequences, 7.5% to 9.5% occurring once. This clonotype was observed a few times. No antigen is known for it. The source is a middle-aged man with alopecia areata. Some clones in this sample may be carry-over from other donors' samples. J is TRBJ2-3 and V is TRBV28, with D perhaps TRBD2 (6 bases). The sample here was whole blood, taken in connection with sensitization to the hapten diphenylcyclopropenone (DPC). The CDR3 reads CASSLRLGTQYF. Written as DNA, the CDR3 is TGTGCCAGCAGTTTGAGACTAGGAACGCAGTATTTT.